This T cell receptor beta chain was identified during a study of blood T cell repertoires in COVID-19. Study details: The study drew acute and convalescent COVID-19 samples from the United States, Italy and Spain. Sources were T cells, B-cell-depleted T cells, or PBMCs; the material itself was cDNA or gDNA.

CDR1 and CDR2 (germline): KGHSH, LQKENI. Trimming removed 0 bases from V and 2 bases from J; junction bases left unmatched: 1. The CDR3 spans 16 residues. Original methodology: Cell counts per sample came from amplifying reference gene primers. The protocol was immunoSEQ multiplex PCR, while the TCRdb copy is restricted to in-frame clones and leaves out a portion. D and trimming were read from the DNA, whereas the V and J calls and clone size are those reported in that table. The sample includes around 150,000 clones, 85% seen only once; the top ten take 3% to 3.5%. The chain carries TRBV18 and TRBJ2-1; 10 bases are a match to TRBD2. Sequenced material: peripheral blood. The sequence came from a human donor with acute or convalescent COVID-19. The donor label of this sample is uncertain. CDR3 sequence (DNA): TGTGCCAGCTCACCACCAACTAGCGGGGCCTACAATGAGCAGTTCTTC. It yields the protein CASSPPTSGAYNEQFF.